This T cell receptor beta chain was sequenced in a study of CD8 T cells in Susac syndrome. The V gene lost 7 bases and the J gene lost 5 bases, with 14 bases spanning the gap. The CDR3 extends over 12 amino acids. Germline V gene sequence: CDR1 SQVTM, CDR2 ANQGSEA. RNA amounts of about 0.45 to 1 ug underwent reverse transcription with random hexamers. Via MiXCR, TCRdb re-called the immunoSEQ multiplex PCR reads, giving one row per CDR3 protein. This sample has 80,000 or so distinct CDR3 sequences, with around 93% found just once. Sequenced sample: CD4+ T cells from PBMCs. The receptor was derived from a human donor with Susac syndrome. The gene calls are TRBV29-1 and TRBJ2-5; no clear D. In nucleotides, the CDR3 is TGCAGCGCGAAAAGTGGACGGGAGACCCAGTACTTC. This gives the protein CSAKSGRETQYF.